A single sample is the source of the 6 T cell receptor beta chains below, sequenced in a study of blood T cell repertoires in COVID-19. Only in-frame clones appear in the TCRdb table, and some are missing; sequencing was by immunoSEQ multiplex PCR. This table holds some 41,000 clones, around 88% found once. The sequenced sample consisted of peripheral blood. The receptors shown here come from a woman aged 80 or over with active or convalescent COVID-19.

This clone appeared a few times. The chain carries TRBV2 and TRBJ2-1; D perhaps matches TRBD2 (6 bases). V lost 7 bases and J 8 bases, leaving 9 bases between the germline ends. Germline CDR1 and CDR2: SNHLY and FYNNEI. This CDR3 is built from 11 residues. For the CDR3, the DNA is TGTGCCAGCACCGGACTACATGAGCAGTTCTTC. This sequence encodes CASTGLHEQFF.

This chain uses TRBV14 with TRBJ1-2; D is perhaps TRBD1 (5 bases). The CDR3 spans 13 residues. V dropped 4 bases and J dropped 7 bases, with 13 bases sitting between them. CDR1 and CDR2 from the germline V gene are SGHDN and FVKESK. CDR3 region: CASSRTSGVGYTF. The CDR3 DNA sequence: TGTGCCAGCAGCCGCACCTCGGGGGTTGGCTACACCTTC.

The gene calls are TRBV4-3 and TRBJ2-5, with D possibly being TRBD2 (6 bases). The CDR3 consists of 16 residues. V dropped 1 base and J dropped 4 bases, with 16 bases sitting between them. Germline assignment: CDR1 LGHNA and CDR2 YSLEER. CDR3 DNA: TGCGCCAGCAGCCAAGTAGGCGGGATTCAAGGAGAGACCCAGTACTTC. It specifies CASSQVGGIQGETQYF.

The J gene is TRBJ1-6, the V gene TRBV30; a weak D match, TRBD1 (5 bases). CDR1 is GTSNPN, CDR2 SVGIG, per germline (reference sequence). The CDR3 contains 15 residues. Between the trimmed V and J ends, which lost 2 bases and 4 bases, there was a span of 12 bases. The CDR3, as DNA: TGTGCCTGGAGTCCGCTGACAGCGTATAATTCACCCCTCCACTTT. Encoded protein: CAWSPLTAYNSPLHF.

The rearrangement links TRBV7-9 to TRBJ1-6; 7 nucleotides match TRBD1. V lost 5 bases, J lost 7 bases, and 8 bases stayed unmatched. This CDR3 is 15 amino acids long. The V gene's germline CDR1 is SEHNR and CDR2 FQNEAQ (reference sequence). CDR3 residues: CASSLGGALNSPLHF. CDR3 coding DNA: TGTGCCAGCAGCCTAGGGGGCGCCTTGAATTCACCCCTCCACTTT.

This clone showed up just a few times. The chain uses TRBV28 and TRBJ1-1; D remains ambiguous. V dropped 3 bases and J dropped 1 base, with 6 bases sitting between them. Germline V gene lookup returns CDR1 MDHEN and CDR2 SYDVKM. The CDR3 spans 13 residues. Written as DNA, the CDR3 is TGTGCCAGCAGTTTTTTCGGGAACACTGAAGCTTTCTTT. The encoded protein is CASSFFGNTEAFF.